The entry that follows covers one T cell receptor beta chain sequence. Its target is not known. One end of the junction fails to match germline, which may point to a read error. The record originates from a study of PD-1 blockade in mismatch repair-deficient tumors. For the study at large: Patients had over ten mismatch repair-deficient cancer types and were previously treated and progressing.

Study results and limitations: After pembrolizumab, tumor-resident clones rose rapidly, then generally contracted before radiologic responses.

CDR3 length: 12 residues. All patients were mismatch repair deficient, assessed by either PCR or immunohistochemistry. The TCR-sequenced patients were three responders to pembrolizumab. Generated by immunoSEQ multiplex PCR, the TCRdb table keeps only in-frame clones and is missing some. The table shows about 110,000 clones, with roughly 80% occurring only once. The source was peripheral blood, collected about 60 weeks after starting pembrolizumab. The origin of this receptor is an adult with mismatch repair-deficient cancer. The rearrangement joins TRBV5-3 to TRBJ1-5; D remains unclear. TRBV5-3 is an open reading frame, and its role is uncertain. CDR3: CASSLVDQPQHF. As DNA, the CDR3 is TGTGCCAGCAGCTTGGTTGATCAGCCCCAGCATTTT.